Listed below are T cell receptor beta chains from one sample, sequenced in a study of graft-versus-host responses after intestinal transplantation. No antigen is known for these receptors. Using immunoSEQ multiplex PCR, the repertoire was profiled, and TCRdb retains in-frame clones only, with some absent. The data hold about 71,000 clones, with 90% observed a single time. The sample here was unstimulated CD8+ T cells sorted from spleen or lymph node cells, taken before intestinal transplant. The receptors come from a human donor who received an intestinal transplant. Each CDR3 is given with its conserved first and last residue. The order of the fields is D gene, V gene, J gene, CDR3 DNA, CDR3 protein. A D gene is named only where the DNA matches it firmly.

>TRBD1|TRBV4-1|TRBJ1-4
TGCGCCAGCAGCGGGACAGGGACTGAAAAACTGTTTTTT
CASSGTGTEKLFF
>NA|TRBV6-5|TRBJ2-7
TGTGCCAGCAGTTACTCGGGGGGGCTTCCAACCTACGAGCAGTACTTC
CASSYSGGLPTYEQYF
>NA|TRBV10-3|TRBJ2-5
TGTGCCATCAGTGAGTCGGGGTGGGAGACCCAAGAGACCCAGTACTTC
CAISESGWETQETQYF
>TRBD1|TRBV20-1|TRBJ2-5
TGCAGTGCTAGTTTACAGGGGGAGCAGTACTTC
CSASLQGEQYF
>TRBD2|TRBV5-1|TRBJ2-7
TGCGCCAGCAGCTTGGCGGGACTAGCCCTCGGCGAGCAGTACTTC
CASSLAGLALGEQYF
>NA|TRBV11-2|TRBJ2-1
TGTGCCAGCAGCTTAACTCCCAATGAGCAGTTCTTC
CASSLTPNEQFF
>TRBD1|TRBV7-9|TRBJ2-7
TGTGCCAGCGAGAGGACAGGGCACGAGCAGTACTTC
CASERTGHEQYF
>NA|TRBV5-4|TRBJ2-3
TGTGCCAGCAGCTTGGTGCGGGCAGATACGCAGTATTTT
CASSLVRADTQYF
>TRBD1|TRBV23-1|TRBJ1-2
TGCGCCAGCACCCACAGGGGGATCCCCTATGGCTACACCTTC
CASTHRGIPYGYTF
>NA|TRBV13|TRBJ1-2
TGTGCCAGCAGCTTCCCAGGGATTCGGAATGCCTACACCTTC
CASSFPGIRNAYTF